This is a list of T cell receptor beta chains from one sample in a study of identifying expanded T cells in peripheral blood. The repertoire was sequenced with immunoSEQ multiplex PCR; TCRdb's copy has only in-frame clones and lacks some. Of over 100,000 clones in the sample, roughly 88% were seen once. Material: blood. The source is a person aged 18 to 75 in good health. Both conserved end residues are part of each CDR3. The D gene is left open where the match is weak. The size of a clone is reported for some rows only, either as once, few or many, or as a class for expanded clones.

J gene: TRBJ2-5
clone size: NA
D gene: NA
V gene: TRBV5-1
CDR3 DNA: TGCGCCAGCAGCATACTATCCGGGATCCAGTACTTC
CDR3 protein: CASSILSGIQYF

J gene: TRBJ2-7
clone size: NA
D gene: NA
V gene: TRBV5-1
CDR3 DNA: TGCGCCAGCAGCTTGGGGACGCCCTCCTACGAGCAGTACTTC
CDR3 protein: CASSLGTPSYEQYF

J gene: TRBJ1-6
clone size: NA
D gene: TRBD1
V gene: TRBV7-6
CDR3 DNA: TGTGCCAGCAGCCCAGGACAGGGGGGTTATTCACCCCTCCACTTT
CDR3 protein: CASSPGQGGYSPLHF

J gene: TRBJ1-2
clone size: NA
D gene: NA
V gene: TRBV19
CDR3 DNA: TGTGCCAGTAGTATTCCCGGGGATAACTATGGCTACACCTTC
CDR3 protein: CASSIPGDNYGYTF

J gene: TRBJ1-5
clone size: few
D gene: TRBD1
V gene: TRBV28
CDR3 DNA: TGTGCCAGCAGTCCCGGGACAGGGGGAAGCGGTCAGCCCCAGCATTTT
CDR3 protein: CASSPGTGGSGQPQHF

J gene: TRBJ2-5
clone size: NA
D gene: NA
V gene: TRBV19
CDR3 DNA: TGTGCCAGTAGTACCATGACGGGTGGAGAGACCCAGTACTTC
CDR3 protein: CASSTMTGGETQYF

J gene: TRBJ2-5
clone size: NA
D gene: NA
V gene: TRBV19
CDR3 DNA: TGTGCCAGTAGAGGTTACAGGGTTGAGACCCAGTACTTC
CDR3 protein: CASRGYRVETQYF

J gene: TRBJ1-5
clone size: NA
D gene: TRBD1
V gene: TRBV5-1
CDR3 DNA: TGCGCCAGCAGCGGTTCCTCCGGGACAGGGTCTCGAAGAAGCAATCAGCCCCAGCATTTT
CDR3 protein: CASSGSSGTGSRRSNQPQHF

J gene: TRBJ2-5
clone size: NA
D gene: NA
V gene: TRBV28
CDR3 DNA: TGTGCCAGCATTATAGCAGCCGGAGAGACCCAGTACTTC
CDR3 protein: CASIIAAGETQYF

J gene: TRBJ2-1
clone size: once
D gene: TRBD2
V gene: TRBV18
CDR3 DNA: TGTGCCAGCTCACACCCTGTCACCGGGACTAGTGCTTACAATGAGCAGTTCTTC
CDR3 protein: CASSHPVTGTSAYNEQFF

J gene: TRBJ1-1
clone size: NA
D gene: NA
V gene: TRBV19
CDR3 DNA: TGTGCCAGTATCCCTGTCCGGGGGCTAACTGAAGCTTTCTTT
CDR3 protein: CASIPVRGLTEAFF

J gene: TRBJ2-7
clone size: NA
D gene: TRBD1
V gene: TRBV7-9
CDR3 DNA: TGTGCCAGCAGCCCAGGACAGGGCTACGAGCAGTACTTC
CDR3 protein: CASSPGQGYEQYF

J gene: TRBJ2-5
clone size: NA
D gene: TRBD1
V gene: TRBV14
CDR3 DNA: TGTGCCAGCAGCCAATCTGGCAGGGGGTCGGAGACCCAGTACTTC
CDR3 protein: CASSQSGRGSETQYF

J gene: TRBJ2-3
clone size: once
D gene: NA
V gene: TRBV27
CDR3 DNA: TGTGCCAGCAGTTCAAGCCTCCTAGCAGATACGCAGTATTTT
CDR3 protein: CASSSSLLADTQYF

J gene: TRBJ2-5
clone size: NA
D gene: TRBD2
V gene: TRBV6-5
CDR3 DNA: TGTGCTTCCAAGGAACAAGCGGGGGCCTCAGGTACCCAGTACTTC
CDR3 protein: CASKEQAGASGTQYF

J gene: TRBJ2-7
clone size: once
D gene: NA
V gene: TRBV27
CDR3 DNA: TGTGCCAGCAGTTTGGGTAGGGGGGTGGGGTACGAGCAGTACTTC
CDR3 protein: CASSLGRGVGYEQYF

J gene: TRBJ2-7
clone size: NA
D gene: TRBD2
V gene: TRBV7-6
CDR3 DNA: TGTGCCAGCAGCTTACTAGCGGGCCGGGGCGAGCAGTACTTC
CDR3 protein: CASSLLAGRGEQYF

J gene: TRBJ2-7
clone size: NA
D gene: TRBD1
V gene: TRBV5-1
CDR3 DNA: TGCGCCAGCAGCCCGAGGGGGCGCCTTCGCTACGAGCAGTACTTC
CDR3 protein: CASSPRGRLRYEQYF

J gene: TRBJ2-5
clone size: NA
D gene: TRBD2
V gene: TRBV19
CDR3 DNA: TGTGCCAGTAGTATGGGTCTAGCGGGGCTCAGAGAGACCCAGTACTTC
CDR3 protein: CASSMGLAGLRETQYF

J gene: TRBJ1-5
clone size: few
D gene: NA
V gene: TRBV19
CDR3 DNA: TGTGCCAGTAGGACAGGCCCAGGGCCCCAGCATTTT
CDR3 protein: CASRTGPGPQHF

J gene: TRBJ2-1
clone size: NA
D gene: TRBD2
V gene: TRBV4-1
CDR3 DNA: TGCGCCAGCAGCCAAGCTCTAGCGGGGGACTACAATGAGCAGTTCTTC
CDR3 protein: CASSQALAGDYNEQFF

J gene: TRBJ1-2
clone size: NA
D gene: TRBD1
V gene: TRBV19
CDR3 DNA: TGTGCCAGCCTAACTCCGGGACAGGGGGCTTATGGCTACACCTTC
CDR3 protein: CASLTPGQGAYGYTF

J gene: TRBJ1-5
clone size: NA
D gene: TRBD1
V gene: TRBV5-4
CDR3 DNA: TGTGCCAGCAGCTTGGGGGGGGGACAGGGACCTAATCAGCCCCAGCATTTT
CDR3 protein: CASSLGGGQGPNQPQHF

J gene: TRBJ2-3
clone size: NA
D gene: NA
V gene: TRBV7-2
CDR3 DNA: TGTGCCAGCAGCTTTCACACCCGCGGGACTTCAGATACGCAGTATTTT
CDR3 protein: CASSFHTRGTSDTQYF

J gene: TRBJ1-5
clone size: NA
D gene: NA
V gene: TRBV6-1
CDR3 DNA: TGTGCCAGCAGTGCCCGACGGGGCGGGGGGCTTCAGCCCCAGCATTTT
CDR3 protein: CASSARRGGGLQPQHF

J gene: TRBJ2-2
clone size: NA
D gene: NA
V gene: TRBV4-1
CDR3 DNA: TGCGCCAGCAGCCAAGGGGAGGCCCGAGTGGGAGCGGGGGAGCTGTTTTTT
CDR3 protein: CASSQGEARVGAGELFF

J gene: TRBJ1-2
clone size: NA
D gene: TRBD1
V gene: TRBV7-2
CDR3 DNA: TGTGCCAGCAGCTTCCTACAGGGGAGGGATGGCTACACCTTC
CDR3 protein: CASSFLQGRDGYTF

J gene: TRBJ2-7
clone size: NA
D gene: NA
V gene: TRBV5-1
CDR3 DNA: TGCGCCAGCAGCTCCGGGACTTGGGGTTACGAGCAGTACTTC
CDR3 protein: CASSSGTWGYEQYF

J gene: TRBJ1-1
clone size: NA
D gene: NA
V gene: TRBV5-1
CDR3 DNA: TGCGCCAGCAGCTTGGAACAGAACACTGAAGCTTTCTTT
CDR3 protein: CASSLEQNTEAFF

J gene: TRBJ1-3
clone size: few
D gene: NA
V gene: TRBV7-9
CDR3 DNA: TGTGCCAGCAGCCTCCCGGGGGACACCATATATTTT
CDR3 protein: CASSLPGDTIYF

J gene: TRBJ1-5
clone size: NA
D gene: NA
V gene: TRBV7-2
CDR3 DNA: TGTGCCAGCAGCCCACAGGGATTAAATCAGCCCCAGCATTTT
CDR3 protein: CASSPQGLNQPQHF

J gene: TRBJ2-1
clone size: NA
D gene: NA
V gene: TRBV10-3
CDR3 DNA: TGTGCCATCAGTCGGCCGGGAGCTAGCGAATCAGGCAGTGAGCAGTTCTTC
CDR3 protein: CAISRPGASESGSEQFF

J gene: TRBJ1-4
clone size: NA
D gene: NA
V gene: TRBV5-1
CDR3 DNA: TGCGCCAGCAGCTTGGGGACCAGCGGATTGGAAAAACTGTTTTTT
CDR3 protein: CASSLGTSGLEKLFF

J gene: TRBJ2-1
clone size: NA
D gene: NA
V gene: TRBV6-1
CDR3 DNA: TGTGCCAGCAGTGGCGACGGGGATGAGCAGTTCTTC
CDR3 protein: CASSGDGDEQFF

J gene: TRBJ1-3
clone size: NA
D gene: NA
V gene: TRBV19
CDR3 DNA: TGTGCCAGTAGTACATCGCGAAAAGAAAACACCATATATTTT
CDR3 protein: CASSTSRKENTIYF

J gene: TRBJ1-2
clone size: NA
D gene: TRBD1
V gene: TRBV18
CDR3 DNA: TGTGCCAGCTCAGGACAGGGCGACTATGGCTACACCTTC
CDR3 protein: CASSGQGDYGYTF

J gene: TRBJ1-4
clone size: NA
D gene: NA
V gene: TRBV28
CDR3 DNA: TGTGCCACCACCGACAGTACTAATGAAAAACTGTTTTTT
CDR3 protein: CATTDSTNEKLFF

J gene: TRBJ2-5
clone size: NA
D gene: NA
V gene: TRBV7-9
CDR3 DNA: TGTGCCAGCAGCTTAGGTGCCGCGGGGCAAGAGACCCAGTACTTC
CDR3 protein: CASSLGAAGQETQYF

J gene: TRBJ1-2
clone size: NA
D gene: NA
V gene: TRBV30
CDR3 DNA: TGTGCCTGGAGTGACCCCCCTAGGGGTGGCTACACCTTC
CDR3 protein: CAWSDPPRGGYTF

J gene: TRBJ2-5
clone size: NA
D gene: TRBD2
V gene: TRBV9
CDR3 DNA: TGTGCCAGCAGCGAAACTAGCGGGGGGCCCCATTGGGGAGAGACCCAGTACTTC
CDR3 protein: CASSETSGGPHWGETQYF

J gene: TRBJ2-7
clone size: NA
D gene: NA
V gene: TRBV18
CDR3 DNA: TGTGCCAGCTCACCACCGTGGACCGACTACGAGCAGTACTTC
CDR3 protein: CASSPPWTDYEQYF

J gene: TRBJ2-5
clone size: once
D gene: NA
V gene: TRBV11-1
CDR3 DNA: TGTGCCAGCAGCGGGGTGGGAGAGACCCAGTACTTC
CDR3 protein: CASSGVGETQYF

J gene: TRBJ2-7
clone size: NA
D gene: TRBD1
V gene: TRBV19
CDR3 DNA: TGTGCCAGTAGTATTTATACAGGGGTCTCCTACGAGCAGTACTTC
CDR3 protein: CASSIYTGVSYEQYF

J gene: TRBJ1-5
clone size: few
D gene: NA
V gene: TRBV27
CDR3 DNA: TGTGCCAGCAGTTTGCTGGGTCCGGAGCCCCAGCATTTT
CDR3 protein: CASSLLGPEPQHF

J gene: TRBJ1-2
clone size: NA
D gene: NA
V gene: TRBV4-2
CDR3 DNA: TGTGCCAGCAGCCAATCCGGGGAGGGGCCCCGGGGTGGCTACACCTTC
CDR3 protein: CASSQSGEGPRGGYTF

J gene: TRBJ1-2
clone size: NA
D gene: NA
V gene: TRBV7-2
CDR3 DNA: TGTGCCAGCAGCTTAGATTTTGGGGCTGATGGATATGGCTACACCTTC
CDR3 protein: CASSLDFGADGYGYTF

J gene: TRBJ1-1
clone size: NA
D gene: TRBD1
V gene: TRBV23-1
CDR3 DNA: TGCGCCAGCTCCCGACAGGGGGAGGACACTGAAGCTTTCTTT
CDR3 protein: CASSRQGEDTEAFF

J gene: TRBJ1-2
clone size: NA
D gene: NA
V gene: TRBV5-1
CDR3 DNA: TGCGCCAGCAGCTTGGCCCAGGGCGATGGCTACACCTTC
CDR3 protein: CASSLAQGDGYTF

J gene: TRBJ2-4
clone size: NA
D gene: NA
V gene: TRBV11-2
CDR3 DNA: TGTGCCAGCAGCCCAGGCGGCGGGTTCAAAAACATTCAGTACTTC
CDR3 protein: CASSPGGGFKNIQYF

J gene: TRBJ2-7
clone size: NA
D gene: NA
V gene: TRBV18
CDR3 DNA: TGTGCCAGCTCCCGGAGGACAGCTGACTACGAGCAGTACTTC
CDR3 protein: CASSRRTADYEQYF

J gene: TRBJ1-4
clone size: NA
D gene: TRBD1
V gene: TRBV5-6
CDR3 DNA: TGTGCCAGCAGCTCGACCGGGACAGGGAATGAAAAACTGTTTTTT
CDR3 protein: CASSSTGTGNEKLFF

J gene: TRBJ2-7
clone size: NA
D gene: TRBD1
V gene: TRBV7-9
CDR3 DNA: TGTGCCAGTTCGGTCGGGACAGGTAGCTCCTACGAGCAGTACTTC
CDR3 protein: CASSVGTGSSYEQYF

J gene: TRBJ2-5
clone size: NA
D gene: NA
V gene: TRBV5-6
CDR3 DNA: TGTGCCAGCAGCTTGGTATGGGCGGGGGAGACCCAGTACTTC
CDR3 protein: CASSLVWAGETQYF

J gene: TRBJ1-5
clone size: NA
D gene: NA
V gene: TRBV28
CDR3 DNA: TGTGCCAGCAGTTTCGGAGGTAGCAATCAGCCCCAGCATTTT
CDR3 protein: CASSFGGSNQPQHF

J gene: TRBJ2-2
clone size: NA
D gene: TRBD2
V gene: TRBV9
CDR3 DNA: TGTGCCAGCAGCGTACAGTGGGGACTAGAGGTCACCGGGGAGCTGTTTTTT
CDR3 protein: CASSVQWGLEVTGELFF

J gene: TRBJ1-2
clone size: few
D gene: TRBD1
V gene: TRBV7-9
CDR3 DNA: TGTGCCAGCAGCTTGGCCGACAGGGAAAGGGGCGGCTACACCTTC
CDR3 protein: CASSLADRERGGYTF

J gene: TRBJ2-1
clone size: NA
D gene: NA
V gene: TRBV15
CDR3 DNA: TGTGCCACCAGCAGAGATCTGGCCAATGAGCAGTTCTTC
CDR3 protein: CATSRDLANEQFF